This T cell receptor (beta chain) was captured in a study of T cell repertoires in cytomegalovirus infection. The length of the CDR3 is 13 residues. V gave up 6 bases and J gave up 5 bases; unmatched junction bases: 6. TCRdb called the reads again in MiXCR, with one record for every CDR3 protein. The sample contains 130,000 or so distinct CDR3 sequences, about 6.1% of which appear only once. The clonotype originates from a human donor in good health (CMV status not recorded). Some clones in this sample may be carry-over from other donors' samples. The sample taken for sequencing was PBMCs. The V call is TRBV12-3 or TRBV12-4, the J call TRBJ1-2; 7 bases map to TRBD1. The CDR3 loop is CASSYTGEYGYTF. The CDR3 nucleotides are TGTGCCAGCAGCTACACAGGGGAATATGGCTACACCTTC.